This T cell receptor (beta chain) was captured in a study of cytotoxic CD8 clonotypes in ibrutinib-treated CLL. V dropped 1 base and J dropped 3 bases, with 6 bases sitting between them. Germline-derived CDR1 and CDR2 are SGHTA and FQGTGA. The CDR3 spans 13 residues. This clone has only a few counts. The planned depth of sequencing spanned 1 in 200,000 to 1 in 1 million T cells. The method was immunoSEQ multiplex PCR; TCRdb's version includes in-frame clones alone and lacks a portion of them. This table has some 160,000 clones, 81% appearing once. The sequence came from a human donor with chronic lymphocytic leukemia. This material consisted of PBMCs, taken after 12 months of ibrutinib treatment. The chain recombines TRBV7-3 with TRBJ2-5; D unresolved. The CDR3, as DNA: TGTGCCAGCAGCTTAATGGGCAAAGAGACCCAGTACTTC. This sequence encodes CASSLMGKETQYF.